Sequencing of this T cell receptor beta chain was carried out in a study of neurological immune-mediated disorders. Broader study findings: When the repertoires were sorted by phylogenetic grouping, those of 18 of 34 multiple sclerosis patients ended up in one related-CDR3 cluster, a possible signature. The highest TCR clonal expansion occurred in HTLV-1-associated myelopathy; multiple sclerosis fell below healthy controls.

TCRdb redid the calling of the 5' RACE reads with MiXCR, one entry per CDR3 protein. The data show tens of thousands of distinct CDR3 sequences, 4% to 5.5% seen once. This clonotype was seen repeatedly, ten times or more. Its antigen is unidentified. The TCR originated in a woman aged 55-69 years with multiple sclerosis. Material for sequencing was PBMCs.

The CDR3 loop is CSARDLGGANNEQFF. DNA of the CDR3: TGCAGTGCTAGAGATCTCGGGGGGGCTAACAATGAGCAGTTCTTC. The chain joins TRBV20-1 to TRBJ2-1; 8 bases are a match to TRBD2. Germline V gene lookup returns CDR1 DFQATT and CDR2 SNEGSKA (reference sequence). After removal of 0 bases from V and 5 bases from J, the junction contained 6 bases not matched to a gene. CDR3 length: 15 amino acids.